Listed here is a single T cell receptor beta chain. No antigen is known for it. Base qualities are missing; no much larger clone stands one base away. The cohort comprised 550 to 700 healthy bone marrow donors. Cohort members were all nominally healthy when sampled, although unrecorded immune exposures were likely present. The donor was CMV seropositive and belonged to the group of over 250 seropositive cohort members. A peripheral blood sample was collected from each donor, and TCR beta sequencing was performed on peripheral blood mononuclear cells. Genomic DNA extraction from the blood cell samples was performed with the Qiagen DNeasy Blood Extraction Kit. The library was made by the immunoSEQ multiplex PCR assay. The multiplex PCR relied on a mix of 60 forward primers for TCR Vbeta segments and 13 reverse primers for TCR Jbeta segments. The CDR3 region of rearranged TCR beta genes was amplified from genomic DNA with a multiplex PCR assay. Amplified TCR beta libraries were sequenced as 87-base-pair reads on the Illumina HiSeq System. The published analysis was carried out like this. In a later analysis, roughly 80 million unique TCR beta chains were counted across the 500 to 850 repertoires, and around 10 million of these chains were shared by at least two donors. Raw reads were error-corrected and collapsed into unique sequences by a nearest-neighbor algorithm in which closely related sequences were merged to remove PCR and sequencing errors. V, D and J gene segments were assigned by aligning CDR3 sequences to IMGT reference sequences. For a sequence to be retained, a match of at least six nucleotides to both a V gene segment and a J gene segment was required. A rearrangement was called productive if the CDR3 had no stop codons and remained in frame with V and J, and every other rearrangement was called non-productive. Following IMGT convention, CDR3 was defined as the stretch from the second conserved V-encoded cysteine to the conserved J-encoded phenylalanine. In an earlier analysis of some 550 of the donors, sequences lacking an unambiguous match to a single V gene segment were excluded. An earlier analysis of roughly 590 of the donors called V segments functional above 56.7% productive rearrangements and segregating when the between-donor standard deviation exceeded 5%. To diagnose cytomegalovirus status from the catalog of TCR beta chain sequences, a statistical classification framework was built. In a later analysis, TCR nucleotide sequences were compared against IMGT/GENE-DB human TR gene sequences so that V and J genes could be assigned. The TCRdist pipeline was used in a later analysis to assign CDR3 sequences and most-parsimonious VDJ recombination scenarios. In a later analysis, each TCR beta chain was defined by its CDR3 amino acid sequence together with its V-gene family, and reads without a unique V-gene family were excluded. To address suspected cross-contamination and a sequencing artifact, a later analysis removed a few hundred highly shared, low-generation-probability nucleotide sequences. A later analysis calculated a clonal expansion index for each public chain from normalized within-repertoire ranks of inferred template counts. Generation probabilities in a later analysis came from a VDJ recombination model fitted to out-of-frame rearrangements, and those results were checked against IGoR. In a later analysis, TCR-TCR, TCR-HLA and TCR-CMV co-occurrence was scored with hypergeometric tests, and a repertoire-size bias correction was applied to TCR pairs. False discovery rates were estimated in a later analysis by permuting HLA or CMV assignments 20 times. In a later analysis, co-occurring TCRs were grouped using DBSCAN, and TCRdist sequence similarity was added for clustering within HLA-allele-positive subsets. Repertoires with fewer than 30,000 or more than 120,000 public chains, plus five repertoires with anomalous nucleotide sharing, were excluded from co-occurrence clustering. The clones in this table, taken by TCRdb from immuneACCESS, are in-frame only. Not every clone is retained; where verified, under half of the shortfall comes from an unresolved V gene, and the cause of the rest is unknown. V and J calls and clone size are as listed in that table; D and trimming were resolved from the DNA. Within this sample are roughly 180,000 clones, with 65% to 80% of them counted one time only. The ten top clones hold about 2.5% of the sample.

This sample stems from a study of cytomegalovirus exposure and HLA in healthy donors (dated by TCRdb to between 2016 and 2019). Background on the whole study: According to an earlier analysis of 550 to 750 of the donors, some 180 million T cells yielded some 110 million unique TCR beta sequences and 276 Gb of sequence data. About 280 gigabases of sequencing data and about 92 million unique TCR sequences made up an early release that covered several hundred HLA-typed donors. Of the approximately 400 genotyped donors, 81% fell in the genetic ancestry cluster associated with self-reported Caucasian donors. The study was designed to test whether signatures of past pathogen exposure could be identified by cataloging public T cell receptors. The study profiled the T cell repertoires of hundreds of subjects by immunosequencing and related them to cytomegalovirus serostatus. A separate validation cohort of 100 to 150 different subjects was used in addition to the approximately 610-subject first cohort. The study combined high-throughput TCR immunosequencing, statistical association of individual TCRs with disease status, and machine learning to predict cytomegalovirus infection status. A later analysis re-examined previously published TCR beta repertoires from 500 to 700 donors and added high-resolution HLA genotyping to investigate patterns of TCR occurrence. In the later analysis, no new phenotypic data were used to find candidate immune exposures; instead, reliance was placed on TCR beta sequences and their occurrence across donors. In an earlier analysis of around 540 of the donors, high-throughput TCR beta sequencing was used to judge whether each TCR beta V gene segment behaved as functional or pseudogenic. Alongside the repertoire data, information on donor age, sex, ethnicity and CMV serostatus was compiled. In a later genetic analysis, genome-wide SNP genotypes for about three fifths of the 666 donors were used, and that subset was treated as a discovery cohort. Every repertoire in the discovery cohort had been generated on one and the same sequencing platform. Class I and class II HLA loci were covered by the typing at four-digit resolution. The number of donors typed differed by locus, with 629-630 for A, B, C, DRB1 and DQB1, more than 500 for DQA1, 600 to 610 for DPA1, and approximately 470 for DPB1. Roughly five DR-DQ haplotypes were handled as single units for association and clustering because linkage in the cohort was strong. Among around 400 genotyped donors of the cohort, an average of approximately 240,000 unique TCR beta nucleotide sequences was sequenced per donor, of which about 18% were non-productive. Broad study findings and their caveats: An earlier analysis of approximately 500 of the donors showed that most TCR beta V segments appeared in productive rearrangements either about 90% or about 30% of the time, which broadly matched IMGT annotations. Most TCR sequences were observed very rarely across donors, whereas some public TCRs were present in many individuals. In vitro tests confirmed that a few of the cytomegalovirus-associated TCR beta chains recognize cytomegalovirus antigens. When HLA alleles, especially DR and DQ, strongly co-occurred, attributing TCR associations to individual alleles was difficult. Because counts were too low, seventeen rarely observed V segments, including chromosome 9 orphons, were excluded from the earlier analysis of 587 of the donors. In a later analysis, HLA-associated TCR beta chains were found to be more clonally expanded and to have lower generation probabilities than equally common non-associated chains. An association between a missense DCLRE1C variant and V-gene and J-gene trimming of TCR beta chains was found in a later genetic analysis and replicated in an independent cohort. According to a later analysis, most CMV-associated TCR beta chains appeared to be HLA-restricted, and the HLA associations seemed to be driven largely by CMV exposure. Linkage disequilibrium might explain the correlated functional status among segregating V segments, but an unknown experimental factor could not be excluded. The classifier was reported to diagnose cytomegalovirus status with high specificity and sensitivity in both the original cohort and the validation cohort. Because HLA typing was unavailable for some donors at each locus, only the typed subset was used in association tests. Only TCR beta chains were sequenced in this cohort, and the absence of alpha or paired-chain data limited detectable features. The study listed 170 or so TCR beta chains as associated with cytomegalovirus. According to a later analysis, parvovirus B19, influenza, CMV and Epstein-Barr virus appeared linked to several top co-occurrence clusters. A cluster of highly shared sequence variants was judged likely to represent a technical artifact of the sequencing pipeline. In a later analysis, TCR association rates were found to vary across HLA loci, with the most associated TCRs seen for DRB1 alleles and the fewest for HLA-C alleles. At a false discovery rate of 0.05, a later analysis linked 16,951 TCR beta sequences to specific HLA alleles. Compared with the roughly 670-donor mean, donors in an Asian-associated ancestry cluster had fewer N-insertions in productive TCRs, according to a later genetic analysis. Some IMGT-functional V segments, including TRBV6-2 and TRBV6-3, could not be distinguished by the 87-base-pair reads and were therefore excluded. The authors suggested that the approach could potentially be extended to other disease states and immunological phenotypes. Presence/absence analyses assumed roughly uniform sequencing depth across donors, an assumption that may not hold. A further reported finding was that TCR beta sequences accurately predicted the HLA-A and HLA-B alleles for most subjects in the first cohort. The only immune exposure information available for the cohort was CMV serostatus.

V and J are truncated by 7 bases and 7 bases respectively, leaving an intervening sequence of 11 bases. The germline V gene sets CDR1 to ENHRY and CDR2 to SYGVKD. From the cysteine up to the phenylalanine, the CDR3 has a length of 12 residues. The sequence is cut down to CDR3 DNA, 36 bases in frame from base 1. The receptor was isolated from a woman in her twenties or thirties in good health and CMV-seropositive. Specimen: PBMCs. The rearranged chain carries TRBV10-3 and TRBJ2-1; the best D guess is TRBD2, with 6 bases matching. This receptor has the CDR3 CAITGGDNEQFF. In nucleotides, the sequence is TGTGCCATCACCGGAGGGGATAATGAGCAGTTCTTC.